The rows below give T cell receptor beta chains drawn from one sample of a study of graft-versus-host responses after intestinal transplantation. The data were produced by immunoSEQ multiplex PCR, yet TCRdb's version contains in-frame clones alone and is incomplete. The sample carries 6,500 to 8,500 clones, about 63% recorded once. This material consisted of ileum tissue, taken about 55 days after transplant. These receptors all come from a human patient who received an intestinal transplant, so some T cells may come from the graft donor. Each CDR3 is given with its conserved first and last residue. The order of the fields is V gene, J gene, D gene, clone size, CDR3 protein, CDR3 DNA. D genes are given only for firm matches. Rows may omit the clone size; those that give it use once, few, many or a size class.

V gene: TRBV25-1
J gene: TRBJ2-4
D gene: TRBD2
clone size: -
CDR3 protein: CASSEERGGRTAKNIQYF
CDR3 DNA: TGTGCCAGCAGTGAAGAGCGGGGGGGCCGAACGGCCAAAAACATTCAGTACTTC

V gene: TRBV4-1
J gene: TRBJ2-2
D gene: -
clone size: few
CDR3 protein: CASSQEWGQDANTGELFF
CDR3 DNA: TGCGCCAGCAGCCAAGAATGGGGGCAGGACGCGAACACCGGGGAGCTGTTTTTT

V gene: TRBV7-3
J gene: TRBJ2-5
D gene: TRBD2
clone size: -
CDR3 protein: CASSPGGGPQETQYF
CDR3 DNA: TGTGCCAGCAGCCCTGGCGGGGGACCCCAAGAGACCCAGTACTTC

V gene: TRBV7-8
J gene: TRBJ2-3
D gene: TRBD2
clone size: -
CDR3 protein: CASSTPTSGAVSTDTQYF
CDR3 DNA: TGTGCCAGCAGCACACCGACTAGCGGGGCAGTTAGCACAGATACGCAGTATTTT

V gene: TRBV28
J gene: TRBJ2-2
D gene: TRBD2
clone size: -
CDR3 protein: CASLWTSGANTGELFF
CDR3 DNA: TGTGCCAGCCTCTGGACTAGCGGGGCGAACACCGGGGAGCTGTTTTTT

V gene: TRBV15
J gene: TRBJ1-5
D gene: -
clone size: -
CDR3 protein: CATSRDRLNQPQHF
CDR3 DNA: TGTGCCACCAGCAGAGACAGGCTTAATCAGCCCCAGCATTTT

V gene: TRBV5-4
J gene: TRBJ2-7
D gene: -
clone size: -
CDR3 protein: CASSLEQGYEQYF
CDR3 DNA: TGTGCCAGCAGCTTGGAACAGGGCTACGAGCAGTACTTC

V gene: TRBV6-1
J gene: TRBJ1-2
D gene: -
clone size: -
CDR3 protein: CAGGLRPNYGYTF
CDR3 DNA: TGTGCCGGGGGGTTGAGGCCAAACTATGGCTACACCTTC

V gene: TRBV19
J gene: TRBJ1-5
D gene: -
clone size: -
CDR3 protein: CASNPGGRGGQPQHF
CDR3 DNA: TGTGCCAGTAATCCGGGAGGAAGAGGAGGACAGCCCCAGCATTTT

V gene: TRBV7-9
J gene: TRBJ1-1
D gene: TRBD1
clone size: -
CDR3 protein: CASSPRKGQGARNTEAFF
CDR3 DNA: TGTGCCAGCAGCCCACGCAAGGGACAGGGGGCAAGAAACACTGAAGCTTTCTTT

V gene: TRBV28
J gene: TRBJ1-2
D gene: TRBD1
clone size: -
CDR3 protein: CASSAGDRENGYTF
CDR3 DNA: TGTGCCAGCAGTGCTGGGGACAGGGAAAATGGCTACACCTTC

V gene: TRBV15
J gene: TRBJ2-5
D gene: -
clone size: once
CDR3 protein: CATSWRFNPGRETQYF
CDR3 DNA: TGTGCCACCAGCTGGCGTTTCAATCCCGGGAGAGAGACCCAGTACTTC

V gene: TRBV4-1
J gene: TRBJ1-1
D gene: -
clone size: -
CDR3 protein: CASSHDVGLLNTEAFF
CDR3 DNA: TGCGCCAGCAGCCACGATGTGGGACTCCTGAACACTGAAGCTTTCTTT

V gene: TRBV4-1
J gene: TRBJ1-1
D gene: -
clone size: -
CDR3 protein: CASSQLLRVFLMNTEAFF
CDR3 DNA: TGCGCCAGCAGCCAGTTGCTCAGGGTTTTTCTAATGAACACTGAAGCTTTCTTT

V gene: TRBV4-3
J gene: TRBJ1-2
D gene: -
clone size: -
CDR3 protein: CASSRTGNYGYTF
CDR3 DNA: TGCGCCAGCAGCCGAACAGGGAACTATGGCTACACCTTC

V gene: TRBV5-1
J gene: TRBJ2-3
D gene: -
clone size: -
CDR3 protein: CASSLLGSLTDTQYF
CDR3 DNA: TGCGCCAGCAGCTTGCTTGGGAGTCTGACAGATACGCAGTATTTT

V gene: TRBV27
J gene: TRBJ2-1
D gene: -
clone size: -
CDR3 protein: CASSLLLTGSSYNEQFF
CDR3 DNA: TGTGCCAGCAGCCTCCTCTTGACAGGAAGCTCCTACAATGAGCAGTTCTTC

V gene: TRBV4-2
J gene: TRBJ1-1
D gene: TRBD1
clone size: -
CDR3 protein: CASSPTTGDTEAFF
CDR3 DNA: TGTGCCAGCAGCCCTACGACAGGGGACACTGAAGCTTTCTTT

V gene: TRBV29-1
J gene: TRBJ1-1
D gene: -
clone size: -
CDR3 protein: CSWGGAGTEAFF
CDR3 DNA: TGCAGCTGGGGGGGTGCGGGCACTGAAGCTTTCTTT